The 15 T cell receptor beta chains given below trace back to one sample, sequenced in a study of identical twins. Each CDR3 protein gets one entry after TCRdb re-called the 5' RACE reads with MiXCR. Of over 550,000 distinct CDR3 sequences in the sample, just over 7% were seen once. These data are also associated with another study on yellow fever vaccine responses in identical twins.

The sample was PBMCs. These receptors all come from a woman aged 18-30 years in good health.

The chain couples TRBV7-9 to TRBJ2-7; perhaps TRBD1 as D (5 bases). The ends were cut back, 4 bases at V and 3 bases at J, with 16 bases in the middle. This CDR3 has 15 residues. CDR1 SEHNR and CDR2 FQNEAQ come from the germline V gene (reference sequence). CDR3 coding DNA: TGTGCCAGCAGCTACCTGGGCAGGGAAGACTACGAGCAGTACTTC. Translated, it gives CASSYLGREDYEQYF.

The genes are TRBV20-1 and TRBJ2-4; D is perhaps TRBD1 (5 bases). The CDR3 is 14 amino acids. With 6 bases removed from V and 0 bases from J, the gap between germline ends came to 12 bases. Germline CDR1 is DFQATT and CDR2 is SNEGSKA (reference sequence). CDR3: CSARQKLAKNIQYF. CDR3 DNA sequence: TGCAGTGCAAGACAGAAACTAGCCAAAAACATTCAGTACTTC.

The V and J genes are TRBV28 and TRBJ1-6, with TRBD1 matching over 7 bases. The CDR3 loop spans 12 amino acids. The germline gives CDR1 MDHEN, CDR2 SYDVKM. The ends lost 6 bases at V and 13 bases at J; junction bases unmatched: 6. CDR3 sequence: CASRTGLAPLHF. CDR3 in DNA: TGTGCCAGCAGGACAGGGCTGGCTCCCCTCCACTTT.

The chain links TRBV5-1 to TRBJ2-2, with unresolved D. Trimming removed 2 bases at V and 6 bases at J, with 11 bases between. Germline V gene data show CDR1 as SGHRS and CDR2 as YFSETQ. The CDR3 is made up of 14 amino acids. CDR3 sequence: CASSLTASPGELFF. For the CDR3, the DNA is TGCGCCAGCAGCTTAACGGCCAGCCCCGGGGAGCTGTTTTTT.

In its sample, this clonotype was seen a few times. The chain links TRBV4-1 to TRBJ2-7; 10 bases align to TRBD1. Trimming at V came to 0 bases and at J to 6 bases, leaving 5 bases not matched to a gene. The CDR3 loop spans 15 amino acids. Germline lookup yields CDR1 MGHRA and CDR2 YSYEKL. DNA of the CDR3: TGCGCCAGCAGCCAAGAACGGGACAGGGGCCCCGAGCAGTACTTC. Translation gives CASSQERDRGPEQYF.

This clonotype was found many times. This chain links TRBV6-1 with TRBJ1-6, with TRBD1 as a possible D gene (5 bases). Trimming stripped 5 bases from V and 7 bases from J, with 9 bases between. There are 13 residues in the CDR3. Germline V lookup: CDR1 MNHNS, CDR2 SASEGT. CDR3 sequence: CASSRQKNSPLHF. In nucleotides, the CDR3 is TGTGCCAGCAGTAGACAGAAGAATTCACCCCTCCACTTT.

This clonotype was picked up a small number of times. The V gene is TRBV2, the J gene TRBJ1-4; tentatively, D is TRBD1 (5 bases). The CDR3 runs to 16 residues. Germline values: CDR1 SNHLY, CDR2 FYNNEI. Trimming took off 0 bases at V and 6 bases at J, with 14 bases between the two ends. The CDR3 reads CASSEALTTGDEKLFF. The CDR3 DNA follows: TGTGCCAGCAGTGAAGCGCTTACGACGGGGGATGAAAAACTGTTTTTT.

In its sample, this clonotype was seen a few times. The chain recombines TRBV11-2 with TRBJ2-1, with D maybe TRBD1 (6 bases). V lost 7 bases and J lost 0, with 22 bases in between. Germline values: CDR1 SGHAT, CDR2 FQNNGV. The CDR3 has 18 amino acids. CDR3 loop: CASIQRGNIDSSYNEQFF. Written as DNA, the CDR3 is TGTGCCAGCATCCAAAGGGGGAATATCGATAGCTCCTACAATGAGCAGTTCTTC.

The chain links TRBV5-1 to TRBJ2-1; 8 positions agree with TRBD1. Looked up from germline, CDR1 is SGHRS and CDR2 is YFSETQ. With 1 base clipped from V and 4 bases from J, the junction kept 4 bases outside the gene matches. This CDR3 region has 15 residues. The CDR3 bases are TGCGCCAGCAGCTTGACCACAGGGGGGTACAATGAGCAGTTCTTC. Residues: CASSLTTGGYNEQFF.

This clonotype was detected ten times or more. The rearrangement joins TRBV7-8 to TRBJ2-5; D perhaps matches TRBD1 (6 bases). The V gene's germline CDR1 is SGHVS and CDR2 FQNEAQ. V was cut by 6 bases and J by 2 bases, with 19 bases left in between. CDR3 length: 16 residues. The CDR3, as DNA: TGTGCCAGCAGTTCCCGGACACAGGGTTGGCAAGAGACCCAGTACTTC. It yields the protein CASSSRTQGWQETQYF. Filled out from reference TRBV7-8 and TRBJ2-5, the complete variable domain reads GAGVSQSPRYKVAKRGQDVALRCDPISGHVSLFWYQQALGQGPEFLTYFQNEAQLDKSGLPSDRFFAERPEGSVSTLKIQRTQQEDSAVYLCASSSRTQGWQETQYFGPGTRLLVL.

Only one count was recorded for this clonotype. A much larger clone differs by one base, so this may be a read error. The chain joins TRBV4-1 to TRBJ2-5; D unresolved. CDR1 is MGHRA and CDR2 is YSYEKL in the germline V gene. CDR3 length: 14 amino acids. The CDR3 DNA follows: TGCCCCAGCAGCTCAACGCTCGGAGTGGTGACCCAGTACTTC. As protein: CPSSSTLGVVTQYF.

This rearrangement joins TRBV28 to TRBJ1-1; no definite D call. The CDR3 is 16 residues long. CDR1 is MDHEN and CDR2 is SYDVKM in the germline V gene. Trimming removed 2 bases at V and 3 bases at J, with 16 bases between. Here the CDR3 DNA reads TGTGCCAGCAGTTTAGGGGTCAAGCCTTTGGACACTGAAGCTTTCTTT. This sequence encodes CASSLGVKPLDTEAFF.

Comments on this clonotype: Relative to the germline gene, one junction end is altered; a read error may explain this. The CDR3 sequence is CASSNPTLDTHYF. As DNA, the CDR3 is TGTGCCAGCAGTAACCCGACACTTGATACGCACTATTTT. The rearrangement links TRBV7-2 to TRBJ2-3; D is unresolved. The CDR3 is 13 residues long. Germline lookup yields CDR1 SGHTA and CDR2 FQGNSA.

The chain recombines TRBV20-1 with TRBJ1-1; no clear D. This CDR3 has 13 residues. V was cut by 4 bases and J by 0 bases, with 9 bases left in between. Looked up from germline, CDR1 is DFQATT and CDR2 is SNEGSKA (reference sequence). This CDR3 reads CSATRPMNTEAFF. CDR3 DNA: TGCAGTGCTACGAGGCCAATGAACACTGAAGCTTTCTTT.

This clonotype was seen many times. Mismatch with germline at one junction end may stem from a read error. The chain couples TRBV12-3 or TRBV12-4 to TRBJ2-5; 7 bases align to TRBD2. The CDR3 length is 15 residues. This chain's CDR3 is CASSVAGGGQETQYF. CDR3 DNA: TGTGCCAGCAGTGTAGCTGGCGGGGGACAAGAGACCCAGTACTTC.